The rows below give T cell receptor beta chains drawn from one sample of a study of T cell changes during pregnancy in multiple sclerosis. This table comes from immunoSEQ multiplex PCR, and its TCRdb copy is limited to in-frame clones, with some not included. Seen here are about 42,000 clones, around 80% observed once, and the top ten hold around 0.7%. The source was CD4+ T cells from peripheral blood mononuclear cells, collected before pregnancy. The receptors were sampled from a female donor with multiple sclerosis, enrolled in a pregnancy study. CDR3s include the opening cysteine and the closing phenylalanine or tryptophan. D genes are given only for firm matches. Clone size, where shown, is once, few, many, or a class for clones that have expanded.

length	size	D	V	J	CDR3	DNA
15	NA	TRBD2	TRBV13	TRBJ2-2	CASSSEGGTVGELFF	TGTGCCAGCAGCTCCGAGGGAGGGACGGTCGGGGAGCTGTTTTTT
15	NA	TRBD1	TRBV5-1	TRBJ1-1	CASGLGDRINTEAFF	TGCGCCAGCGGATTGGGGGACAGGATAAACACTGAAGCTTTCTTT
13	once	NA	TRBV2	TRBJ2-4	CASSETGKIIQYF	TGTGCCAGCAGTGAAACCGGGAAGATCATTCAGTACTTC
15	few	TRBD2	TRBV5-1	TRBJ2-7	CASRPTSVVPYEQYF	TGCGCCAGCAGGCCGACTAGCGTAGTGCCCTACGAGCAGTACTTC
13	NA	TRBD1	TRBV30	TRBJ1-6	CAWSTGDNSPLHF	TGTGCCTGGAGTACAGGGGATAATTCACCCCTCCACTTT
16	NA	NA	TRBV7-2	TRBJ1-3	CASSLQPVASGNTIYF	TGTGCCAGCAGTCTACAGCCGGTCGCCTCTGGAAACACCATATATTTT
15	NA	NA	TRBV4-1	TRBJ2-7	CASSQEASVPYEQYF	TGCGCCAGCAGCCAAGAAGCCAGCGTCCCCTACGAGCAGTACTTC
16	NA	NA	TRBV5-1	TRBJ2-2	CASSEDSGANTGELFF	TGCGCCAGCAGCGAGGACTCAGGGGCGAACACCGGGGAGCTGTTTTTT
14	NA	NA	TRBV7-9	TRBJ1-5	CASSPQGGNQPQHF	TGTGCCAGCAGCCCGCAGGGCGGCAATCAGCCCCAGCATTTT
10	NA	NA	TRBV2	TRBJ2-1	CASLGSGQFF	TGTGCCAGCTTGGGCAGCGGGCAGTTCTTC
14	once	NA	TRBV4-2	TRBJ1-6	CASSQELLNSPLHF	TGTGCCAGCAGCCAAGAGCTCCTAAATTCACCCCTCCACTTT
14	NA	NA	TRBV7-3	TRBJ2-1	CASSPGHRYNEQFF	TGTGCCAGCAGCCCGGGACACCGGTACAATGAGCAGTTCTTC
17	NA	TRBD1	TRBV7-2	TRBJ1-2	CASSLGGDRSWIYGYTF	TGTGCCAGCAGCTTAGGCGGGGACAGAAGTTGGATCTATGGCTACACCTTC
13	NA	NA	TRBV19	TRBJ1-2	CASRRTDTNGYTF	TGTGCCAGTAGGAGGACAGATACGAATGGCTACACCTTC
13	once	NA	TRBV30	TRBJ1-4	CAWSETAVEKLFF	TGTGCCTGGAGTGAAACAGCTGTTGAAAAACTGTTTTTT